The subject of this entry is one T cell receptor beta chain. The antigen remains undetermined. CDR3 length: 14 amino acids. In germline, CDR1 is MNHNY, CDR2 SVGAGI (reference sequence). J was trimmed by 3 bases and V by 4 bases; bases with no gene match: 1. The sample comes from a study of PD-L1 blockade in urothelial cancer. On the study more broadly: Patients with male sex and bladder-origin urothelial cancer accounted for twenty-five of 29 enrolled. Before enrollment, 0 to 3 chemotherapy regimens had been given to patients.

General study points: Lower than median blood TCR clonality before treatment predicted better survival.

Each PCR reaction had synthetic TCR analog templates spiked into it. Measured with immunoSEQ multiplex PCR; TCRdb has only the in-frame clones, and not every one. The sample shows 35,000 to 45,000 clones, over 70% of them seen only once. The source of this sequence is a man aged 70 or older with urothelial cancer. Material: PBMCs, obtained around atezolizumab (anti-PD-L1) treatment. The chain couples TRBV6-6 to TRBJ2-1; 9 nucleotides match TRBD2. DNA of the CDR3: TGTGCCAGCAGTTGGACTAGCGACTACAATGAGCAGTTCTTC. It codes for CASSWTSDYNEQFF.